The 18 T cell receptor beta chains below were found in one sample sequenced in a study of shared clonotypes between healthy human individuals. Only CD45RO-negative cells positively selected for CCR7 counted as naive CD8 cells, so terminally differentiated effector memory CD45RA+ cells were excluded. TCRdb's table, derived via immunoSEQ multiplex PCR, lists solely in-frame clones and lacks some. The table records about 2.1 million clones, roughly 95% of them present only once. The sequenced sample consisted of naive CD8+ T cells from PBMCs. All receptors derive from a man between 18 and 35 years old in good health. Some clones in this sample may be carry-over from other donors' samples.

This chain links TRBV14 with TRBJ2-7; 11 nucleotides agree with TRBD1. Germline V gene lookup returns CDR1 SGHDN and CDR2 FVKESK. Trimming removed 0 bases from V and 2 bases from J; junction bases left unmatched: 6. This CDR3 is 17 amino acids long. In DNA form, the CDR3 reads TGTGCCAGCAGCCAAGATCAGGGACAGGGGGATACCTACGAGCAGTACTTC. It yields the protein CASSQDQGQGDTYEQYF.

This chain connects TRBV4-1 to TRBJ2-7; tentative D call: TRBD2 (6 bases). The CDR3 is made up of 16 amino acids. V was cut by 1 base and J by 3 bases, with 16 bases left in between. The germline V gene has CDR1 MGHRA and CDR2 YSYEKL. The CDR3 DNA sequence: TGCGCCAGCAGCCAAGCCTCGGGAGTGTTCCTCTACGAGCAGTACTTC. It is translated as CASSQASGVFLYEQYF.

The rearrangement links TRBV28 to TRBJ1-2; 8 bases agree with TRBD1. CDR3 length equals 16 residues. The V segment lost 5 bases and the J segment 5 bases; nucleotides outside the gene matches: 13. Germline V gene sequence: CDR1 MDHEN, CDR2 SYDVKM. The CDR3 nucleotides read TGTGCCAGCAGTCCGATAGGACAGGGAATTTGGTATGGCTACACCTTC. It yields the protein CASSPIGQGIWYGYTF.

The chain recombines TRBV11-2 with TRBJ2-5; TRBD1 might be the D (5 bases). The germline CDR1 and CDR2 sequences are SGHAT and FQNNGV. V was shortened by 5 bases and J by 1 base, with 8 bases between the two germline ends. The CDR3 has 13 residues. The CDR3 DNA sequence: TGTGCCAGCAGCAGGACACTCCAAGAGACCCAGTACTTC. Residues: CASSRTLQETQYF.

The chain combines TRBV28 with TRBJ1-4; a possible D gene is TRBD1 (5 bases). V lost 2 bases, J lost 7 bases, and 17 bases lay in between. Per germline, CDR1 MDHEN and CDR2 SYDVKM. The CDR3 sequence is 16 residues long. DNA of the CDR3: TGTGCCAGCAGTTTAGGATATGGAGGGACGGCTGAAAAACTGTTTTTT. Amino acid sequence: CASSLGYGGTAEKLFF.

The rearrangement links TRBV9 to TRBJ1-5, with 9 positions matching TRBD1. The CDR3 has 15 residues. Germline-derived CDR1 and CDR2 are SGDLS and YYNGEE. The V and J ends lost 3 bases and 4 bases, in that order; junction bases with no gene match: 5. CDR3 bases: TGTGCCAGCAGCGGAGCCGGGACAGGGAATCAGCCCCAGCATTTT. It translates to CASSGAGTGNQPQHF.

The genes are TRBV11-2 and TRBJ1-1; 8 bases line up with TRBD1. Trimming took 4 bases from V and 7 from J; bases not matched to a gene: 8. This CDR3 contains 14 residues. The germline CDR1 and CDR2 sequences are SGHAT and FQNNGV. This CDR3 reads CASSSRQTGGEAFF. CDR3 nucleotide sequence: TGTGCCAGCAGCTCCCGACAAACAGGGGGTGAAGCTTTCTTT.

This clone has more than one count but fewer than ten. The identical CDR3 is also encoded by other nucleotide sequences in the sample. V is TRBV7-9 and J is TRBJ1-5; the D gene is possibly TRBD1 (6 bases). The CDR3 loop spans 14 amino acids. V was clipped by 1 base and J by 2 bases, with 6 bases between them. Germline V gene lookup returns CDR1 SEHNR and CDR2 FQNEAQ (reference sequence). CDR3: CASSLGTGNQPQHF. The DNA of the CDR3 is TGTGCCAGCAGCTTAGGGACAGGCAATCAGCCCCAGCATTTT.

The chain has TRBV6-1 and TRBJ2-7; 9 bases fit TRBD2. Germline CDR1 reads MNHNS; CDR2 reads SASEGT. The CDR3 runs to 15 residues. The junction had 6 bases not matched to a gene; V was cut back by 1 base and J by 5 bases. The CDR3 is CASSEGGRAMNEQYF. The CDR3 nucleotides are TGTGCCAGCAGTGAAGGCGGGAGGGCCATGAACGAGCAGTACTTC.

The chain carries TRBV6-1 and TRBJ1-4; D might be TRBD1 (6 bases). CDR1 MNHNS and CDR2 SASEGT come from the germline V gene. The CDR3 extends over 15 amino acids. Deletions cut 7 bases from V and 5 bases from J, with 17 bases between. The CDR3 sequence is CASTPDRTLNEKLFF. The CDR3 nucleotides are TGTGCCAGCACCCCCGACAGGACTTTGAATGAAAAACTGTTTTTT.

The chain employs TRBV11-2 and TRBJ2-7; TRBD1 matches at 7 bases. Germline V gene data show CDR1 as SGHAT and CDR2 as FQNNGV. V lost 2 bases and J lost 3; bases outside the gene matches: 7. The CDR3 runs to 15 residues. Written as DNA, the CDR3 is TGTGCCAGCAGCTTAAACCGGGACAGCCGCTACGAGCAGTACTTC. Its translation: CASSLNRDSRYEQYF. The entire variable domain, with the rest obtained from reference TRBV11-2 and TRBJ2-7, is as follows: EAGVAQSPRYKIIEKRQSVAFWCNPISGHATLYWYQQILGQGPKLLIQFQNNGVVDDSQLPKDRFSAERLKGVDSTLKIQPAKLEDSAVYLCASSLNRDSRYEQYFGPGTRLTVT.

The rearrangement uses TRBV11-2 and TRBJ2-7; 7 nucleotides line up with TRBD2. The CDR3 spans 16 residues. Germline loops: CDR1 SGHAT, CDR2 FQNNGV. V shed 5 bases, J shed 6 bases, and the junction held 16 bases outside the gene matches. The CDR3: CASSPRVGGVLGEQYF. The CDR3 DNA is TGTGCCAGCAGCCCCCGCGTGGGAGGGGTACTAGGCGAGCAGTACTTC.

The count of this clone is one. The CDR3 is CASSPPAAGNTDTQYF. The CDR3 coding sequence is TGTGCCAGCAGCCCCCCGGCAGCTGGAAACACAGATACGCAGTATTTT. The chain couples TRBV7-9 to TRBJ2-3; D is unclear. Trimming stripped 5 bases from V and 2 bases from J, with 17 bases between. CDR3 length equals 16 residues. CDR1 is SEHNR and CDR2 is FQNEAQ in the germline V gene (reference sequence). The whole variable domain, remainder taken from reference TRBV7-9 and TRBJ2-3, is DTGVSQNPRHKITKRGQNVTFRCDPISEHNRLYWYRQTLGQGPEFLTYFQNEAQLEKSRLLSDRFSAERPKGSFSTLEIQRTEQGDSAMYLCASSPPAAGNTDTQYFGPGTRLTVL.

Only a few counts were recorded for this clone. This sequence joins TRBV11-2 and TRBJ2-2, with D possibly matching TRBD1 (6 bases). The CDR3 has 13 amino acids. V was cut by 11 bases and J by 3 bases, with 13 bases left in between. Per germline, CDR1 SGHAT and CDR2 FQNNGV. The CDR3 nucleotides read TGTGCCCTCAGGGGAAGGGACACCGGGGAGCTGTTTTTT. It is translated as CALRGRDTGELFF.

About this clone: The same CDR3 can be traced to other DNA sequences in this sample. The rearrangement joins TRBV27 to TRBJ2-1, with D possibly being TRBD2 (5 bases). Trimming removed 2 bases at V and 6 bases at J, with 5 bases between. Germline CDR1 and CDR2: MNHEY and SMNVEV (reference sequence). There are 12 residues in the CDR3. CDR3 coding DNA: TGTGCCAGCAGTTTAGGGAGCAATGAGCAGTTCTTC. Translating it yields CASSLGSNEQFF.

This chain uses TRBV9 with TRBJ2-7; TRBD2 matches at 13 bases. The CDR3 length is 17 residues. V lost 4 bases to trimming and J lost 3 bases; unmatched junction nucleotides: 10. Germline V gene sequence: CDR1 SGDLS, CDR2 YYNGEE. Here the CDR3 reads CASSPSGLAGRGYEQYF. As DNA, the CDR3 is TGTGCCAGCAGCCCTTCGGGACTAGCGGGACGAGGCTACGAGCAGTACTTC. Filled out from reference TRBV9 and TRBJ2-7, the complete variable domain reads DSGVTQTPKHLITATGQRVTLRCSPRSGDLSVYWYQQSLDQGLQFLIQYYNGEERAKGNILERFSAQQFPDLHSELNLSSLELGDSALYFCASSPSGLAGRGYEQYFGPGTRLTVT.

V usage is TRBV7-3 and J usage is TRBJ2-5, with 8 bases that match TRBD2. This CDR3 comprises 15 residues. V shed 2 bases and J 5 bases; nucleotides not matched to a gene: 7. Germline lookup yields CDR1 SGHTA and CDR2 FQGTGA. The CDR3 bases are TGTGCCAGCAGCTTACTCCCGGGAGGGCGCGAGACCCAGTACTTC. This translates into CASSLLPGGRETQYF.

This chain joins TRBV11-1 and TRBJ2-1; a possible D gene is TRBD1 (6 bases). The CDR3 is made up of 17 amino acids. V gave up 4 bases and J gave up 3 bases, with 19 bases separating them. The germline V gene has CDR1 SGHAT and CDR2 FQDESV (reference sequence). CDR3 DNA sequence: TGTGCCAGCAGCTCAGACGGGACACCGGTAATCTACAATGAGCAGTTCTTC. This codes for CASSSDGTPVIYNEQFF.